A selection of T cell receptor beta chains follows, all from one sample in a study of blood T cells in healthy people across ages. Each CDR3 protein gets one entry after TCRdb re-called the 5' RACE reads with MiXCR. The sample lists some 760,000 distinct CDR3 sequences; around 25% were seen once. These records were also assigned to another study, of T cells of mothers and their children.

Sequenced sample: blood. The receptors were gathered from a boy aged 10-17 years in good health. Both conserved end residues are part of each CDR3. The D gene is left open where the match is weak. Not every row has a clone size; where given, it reads once, few, many or a size class.

V	D	size	J	DNA	CDR3
TRBV2	-	-	TRBJ2-5	TGTGCCAGCAGTGAAAGGGCGGGGCGCCAAGAGACCCAGTACTTC	CASSERAGRQETQYF
TRBV12-3/TRBV12-4	-	few	TRBJ1-6	TGTGCCAGCAGTTTAAGGAGTCCCGATAATTCACCCCTCCACTTT	CASSLRSPDNSPLHF
TRBV4-1	TRBD2	-	TRBJ2-2	TGCGCCAGCAGCCAAGAGCGGGAGTCGGAGCTGTTTTTT	CASSQERESELFF
TRBV11-1	-	-	TRBJ1-4	TGTGCCAGCAGCTCACAGGGATCTGCTGAAAAACTGTTTTTT	CASSSQGSAEKLFF
TRBV20-1	TRBD2	-	TRBJ2-7	TGCAGTGCTGAGCCAACTAGCGGGGAGGAGGAGCAGTACTTC	CSAEPTSGEEEQYF
TRBV11-2	-	-	TRBJ1-1	TGTGCCAGCAGTACACCGGACACTGAAGCTTTCTTT	CASSTPDTEAFF
TRBV10-3	TRBD2	-	TRBJ2-5	TGTGCCATCAGTGAACTAGCGGGGGGCGTGGAGACCCAGTACTTC	CAISELAGGVETQYF
TRBV6-6	-	-	TRBJ2-5	TGTGCCAGCAGCCCAATAGGCGGGACAACACAAGAGACCCAGTACTTC	CASSPIGGTTQETQYF
TRBV6-6	-	-	TRBJ1-4	TGTGCCAGCAGTAACTCAGGGGCGGCTAATGAAAAACTGTTTTTT	CASSNSGAANEKLFF
TRBV3-1	TRBD1	-	TRBJ1-1	TGTGCCAACAGCCACGGACAGGGGGAAGATCGAGCTTTCTTT	CANSHGQGEDRAFF
TRBV20-1	-	few	TRBJ2-3	TGCAGTGCTAGAAGGGGTGCTAGCACAGATACGCAGTATTTT	CSARRGASTDTQYF
TRBV20-1	-	many	TRBJ2-7	TGCAGTGCTAGAGAACAGGGCTACGAGCAGTACTTC	CSAREQGYEQYF
TRBV29-1	-	few	TRBJ2-5	TGCAGCGTAGTCTACTACAGGGACCAAGAGACCCAGCACTTC	CSVVYYRDQETQHF
TRBV19	-	-	TRBJ1-5	TGTGCCAGTTCCCGACCCGGAATTCAGCCCCAGCATTTT	CASSRPGIQPQHF
TRBV12-3/TRBV12-4	TRBD1	-	TRBJ1-5	TGTGCCAGCAGTTTATTTCAGGGGGCGGACCAGCCCCAGCATTTT	CASSLFQGADQPQHF
TRBV7-8	-	few	TRBJ2-5	TGTGCCAGCAGCTCAGGAGTAGGACAGCGACGGGAGACCCAGTACTTC	CASSSGVGQRRETQYF
TRBV10-3	TRBD1	-	TRBJ2-5	TGTGCCATCAGTGAGACCGGGACAGTCCAAGAGACCCAGTACTTC	CAISETGTVQETQYF
TRBV4-3	-	-	TRBJ2-3	TGCGCCAGCAGCCGGAGAGGGCGATATGATACGCAGTATTTT	CASSRRGRYDTQYF
TRBV27	TRBD2	few	TRBJ2-2	TGTGCCAGCAGTTTAGCGGGACTAGCGGTCGCCGGGGAGCTGTTTTTT	CASSLAGLAVAGELFF
TRBV28	TRBD2	-	TRBJ2-5	TGTGCCAGCAGTTCAATAGCGGGAGAGGGGAAAGAGACCCAGTACTTC	CASSSIAGEGKETQYF
TRBV6-6	-	few	TRBJ2-1	TGTGCCAGCAGTTACAGGGGTGATGATGAGCAGTTCTTC	CASSYRGDDEQFF
TRBV5-1	-	-	TRBJ2-4	TGCGCCAGCAGCCCAGAGGGACGAGGGGTAGACATTCAGTACTTC	CASSPEGRGVDIQYF
TRBV15	-	-	TRBJ1-4	TGTGCCACCAGCAGAGCGGTGGGGTTGGTTGAAAAACTGTTTTTT	CATSRAVGLVEKLFF
TRBV7-2	-	-	TRBJ2-5	TGTGCCAGCAGCCCCAAAGTTGGGGAGACCCAGTACTTC	CASSPKVGETQYF